The rows below give T cell receptor beta chains drawn from one sample of a study of blood T cell repertoires in COVID-19. Sequencing was performed with immunoSEQ multiplex PCR; in TCRdb, only in-frame clones are kept and a portion is missing. The table records approximately 64,000 clones, around nine tenths of them present only once. The sequencing sample was made of peripheral blood. The receptors come from a man aged 65 to 85 with acute or convalescent COVID-19. CDR3s include the opening cysteine and the closing phenylalanine or tryptophan. The D gene is left open where the match is weak. Size is stated for part of the rows, as once, few or many counts, or as a class when the clone is expanded.

>TRBD1|TRBJ2-7|.|TRBV9
TGTGCCAGCAGCGACCGGGACAGGGCCTACGAGCAGTACTTC
CASSDRDRAYEQYF
>TRBD1|TRBJ2-7|.|TRBV28
TGTGCCAGCAGTCCGTGGGACAGGGGGCTCTACGAGCAGTACTTC
CASSPWDRGLYEQYF
>.|TRBJ2-1|.|TRBV27
TGTGCCAGCAGTTTATCAGCAGGGGCAGCAGATTACAATGAGCAGTTCTTC
CASSLSAGAADYNEQFF
>TRBD1|TRBJ2-7|.|TRBV6-2/TRBV6-3
TGTGCCAGCAGTGACAGGGGGCGCATTTCTCGGTACTTC
CASSDRGRISRYF
>.|TRBJ1-3|.|TRBV6-5
TGTGCCAACCCAGGATGCAGCTCTGGAAACACCATATATTTT
CANPGCSSGNTIYF
>TRBD1|TRBJ1-1|few|TRBV5-6
TGTGCCAGCAGCCTACGGACAGGGAGAAGAACTGAAGCTTTCTTT
CASSLRTGRRTEAFF
>.|TRBJ1-6|.|TRBV19
TGTGCCAGTAGTACTACAGGGAGTGGGTCCTATAATTCACCCCTCCACTTT
CASSTTGSGSYNSPLHF
>TRBD2|TRBJ2-5|once|TRBV4-2
TGTGCCAGCAGCCCGCTTAAGAGCGGGGGGAGGGCAGAGACCCAGTACTTC
CASSPLKSGGRAETQYF
>.|TRBJ2-7|few|TRBV10-3
TGTGCCATCAGGCCCCGGGACTCAGGGCCCTACGAGCAGTACTTC
CAIRPRDSGPYEQYF
>TRBD1|TRBJ1-2|few|TRBV7-9
TGTGCCAGCAGCTTGGGACAGAACTATGGCTACACCTTC
CASSLGQNYGYTF
>TRBD2|TRBJ2-5|.|TRBV7-2
TGTGCCAGCAGAGGCGGGGGGGCCGGGGAGACCCAGTACTTC
CASRGGGAGETQYF
>TRBD2|TRBJ2-5|.|TRBV19
TGTGCCAGTAGACCACGTCGGGCGGGGGGGCCCTTTCAAGAGACCCAGTACTTC
CASRPRRAGGPFQETQYF
>TRBD1|TRBJ2-5|.|TRBV7-9
TGTGCCAGCAGCCCTAAACAGGGGACACAAGAGACCCAGTACTTC
CASSPKQGTQETQYF
>TRBD1|TRBJ1-1|.|TRBV5-5
TGTGCCAGCAAGCGACAGGGGGCTGACACTGAAGCTTTCTTT
CASKRQGADTEAFF
>.|TRBJ1-1|.|TRBV3-1/TRBV3-2
TGTGCCAGCAGCCAAGATCGGGAGGGCACTGAAGCTTTCTTT
CASSQDREGTEAFF
>.|TRBJ1-1|.|TRBV4-2
TGTGCCACTCTCTACTACACTGAAGCTTTCTTT
CATLYYTEAFF
>.|TRBJ2-7|.|TRBV28
TGTGCCAGCAGTTTATCGATGACGGGCTACGAGCAGTACTTC
CASSLSMTGYEQYF
>.|TRBJ2-1|.|TRBV30
TGTGCCTGGAGTGTACCAGGTGATGAGCAGTTCTTC
CAWSVPGDEQFF
>.|TRBJ2-2|.|TRBV5-1
TGCGCCAGCAGCCTCGAACCGGTAGGGGGCACCGGGGAGCTGTTTTTT
CASSLEPVGGTGELFF
>.|TRBJ2-2|.|TRBV12-1
TGTGCCAGCAGCTTTGGGCCCGGGGGAGGGAATAAGGAAAACACCGGGGAGCTGTTTTTT
CASSFGPGGGNKENTGELFF
>.|TRBJ1-3|.|TRBV9
TGTGCCAGCAGCCAAGGGACAATCGGAAACACCATATATTTT
CASSQGTIGNTIYF